This T cell receptor beta chain was captured in a study of post-analysis software for immune sequencing data. Study-level background: Progressive-relapsing, secondary progressive and relapsing-remitting multiple sclerosis were among the disease courses included. Findings and caveats of the study: Co-batched samples clustered tightly together by F measure. There were about five TRBV segments more frequent in patients than controls, and TRBV5-6, TRBV5-1 and TRBV20-1 were among them.

Comments on this clonotype: The antigen remains unidentified.

Unique-molecular-identifier-tagged TCR beta cDNA libraries were used. One entry per CDR3 protein, called by TCRdb with MiXCR from the PCR reads. Seen here are 550,000 to 700,000 distinct CDR3 sequences, about 40% observed once, and the top ten hold 1.5% to 2%. The CDR3 has 14 residues. CDR1 is SNHLY and CDR2 is FYNNEI in the germline V gene. The J segment lost 0 bases and the V segment lost 8 bases, leaving 5 bases of the junction unmatched. The source material was blood. This receptor was taken from a girl aged 10 to 17 with multiple sclerosis. This chain uses TRBV2 with TRBJ2-3, with 7 bases identical to TRBD2. The CDR3 sequence: CASGLADSTDTQYF. The CDR3 DNA reads as TGTGCCAGCGGGCTAGCGGACAGCACAGATACGCAGTATTTT.